These T cell receptor beta chains were read from a single sample in a study of T cells in Graves' hyperthyroidism and ophthalmopathy. One entry per CDR3 protein results from TCRdb running MiXCR on the multiplex PCR reads. The sample lists about 420,000 distinct CDR3 sequences, about 13% occurring once. The sample comprised blood. The receptors originated from a woman aged 18 to 35 with Graves' hyperthyroidism. CDR3s include the opening cysteine and the closing phenylalanine or tryptophan. The order of the fields is V gene, J gene, CDR3 protein.

v_call: TRBV15
j_call: TRBJ2-5
cdr3_aa: CATSSGGLAGGVETQYF

v_call: TRBV14
j_call: TRBJ2-4
cdr3_aa: CASSQVSGGLTKNIQYF

v_call: TRBV28
j_call: TRBJ2-7
cdr3_aa: CASSLSFSGRYEQYF

v_call: TRBV28
j_call: TRBJ1-2
cdr3_aa: CASKRGVNYGYTF

v_call: TRBV12-3/TRBV12-4
j_call: TRBJ2-5
cdr3_aa: CASRGQGMETQYF

v_call: TRBV28
j_call: TRBJ2-4
cdr3_aa: CASSSAGLGAKNIQYF

v_call: TRBV4-3
j_call: TRBJ2-3
cdr3_aa: CASSQDEGRLAGGTDTQYF

v_call: TRBV9
j_call: TRBJ2-1
cdr3_aa: CASSVDSGSLYNEQFF

v_call: TRBV30
j_call: TRBJ1-1
cdr3_aa: CAWTDRAEGGTEAFF

v_call: TRBV28
j_call: TRBJ2-5
cdr3_aa: CASYRSLGETQYF

v_call: TRBV7-3
j_call: TRBJ2-3
cdr3_aa: CASSLRGPGQLSTDTQYF

v_call: TRBV7-3
j_call: TRBJ2-7
cdr3_aa: CASSPGQESYEQYF

v_call: TRBV28
j_call: TRBJ2-5
cdr3_aa: CASSLTLHARGETQYF

v_call: TRBV29-1
j_call: TRBJ1-2
cdr3_aa: CSVVGVYGYTF

v_call: TRBV20-1
j_call: TRBJ2-7
cdr3_aa: CSARAQDYEQYF

v_call: TRBV20-1
j_call: TRBJ2-1
cdr3_aa: CSAPKPGLAGRGEQFF

v_call: TRBV20-1
j_call: TRBJ2-1
cdr3_aa: CSAPLTSGRRGGGNEQFF

v_call: TRBV12-3/TRBV12-4
j_call: TRBJ1-1
cdr3_aa: CATTLEAEAFF

v_call: TRBV19
j_call: TRBJ1-6
cdr3_aa: CASSIDGYSPLHF

v_call: TRBV20-1
j_call: TRBJ1-2
cdr3_aa: CSAEDVAGLFGYTF

v_call: TRBV28
j_call: TRBJ2-7
cdr3_aa: CATFGRRQDIYEQYF

v_call: TRBV11-2
j_call: TRBJ2-1
cdr3_aa: CASSLRPDRGGEQFF

v_call: TRBV12-3/TRBV12-4
j_call: TRBJ2-7
cdr3_aa: CASSLEGKYEQYF

v_call: TRBV19
j_call: TRBJ1-2
cdr3_aa: CASSIDRRGRIPNYGYTF

v_call: TRBV28
j_call: TRBJ2-7
cdr3_aa: CASSSPGLEENEQYF

v_call: TRBV10-3
j_call: TRBJ1-1
cdr3_aa: CAISESWSGMNTEAFF

v_call: TRBV10-3
j_call: TRBJ2-2
cdr3_aa: CAIRGQDRVSGELFF

v_call: TRBV11-2
j_call: TRBJ2-7
cdr3_aa: CASRKTGGSNYEQYF

v_call: TRBV19
j_call: TRBJ1-4
cdr3_aa: CASSPQGTEKLFF

v_call: TRBV20-1
j_call: TRBJ1-1
cdr3_aa: CSAPRTGMNTEAFF

v_call: TRBV7-9
j_call: TRBJ2-3
cdr3_aa: CASSLGLGADTQYF

v_call: TRBV25-1
j_call: TRBJ2-1
cdr3_aa: CASSELRGDTYNEQFF

v_call: TRBV12-5
j_call: TRBJ1-1
cdr3_aa: CASGLPPSGSAFF

v_call: TRBV6-1
j_call: TRBJ2-7
cdr3_aa: CASMGSGLANYEQYF

v_call: TRBV5-1
j_call: TRBJ1-2
cdr3_aa: CASSLEPASYGYTF

v_call: TRBV11-3
j_call: TRBJ2-3
cdr3_aa: CASSSSTDTQYF

v_call: TRBV13
j_call: TRBJ2-3
cdr3_aa: CASSSRPADTQYF

v_call: TRBV6-5
j_call: TRBJ2-1
cdr3_aa: CASSFSSGLRGEQFF

v_call: TRBV9
j_call: TRBJ2-5
cdr3_aa: CASSMGRQETQYF

v_call: TRBV27
j_call: TRBJ2-2
cdr3_aa: CASSPGLAGRTGELFF

v_call: TRBV4-3
j_call: TRBJ2-3
cdr3_aa: CASSQEVEATDTQYF

v_call: TRBV9
j_call: TRBJ2-7
cdr3_aa: CASSPTASLEREQYF

v_call: TRBV6-1
j_call: TRBJ1-1
cdr3_aa: CASRRTDPNTEAFF

v_call: TRBV5-6
j_call: TRBJ2-1
cdr3_aa: CASSFGLAGGSYNEQFF

v_call: TRBV19
j_call: TRBJ1-5
cdr3_aa: CASKLEDRSNQPQHF

v_call: TRBV7-2
j_call: TRBJ1-2
cdr3_aa: CASSLGGGRGGYTF

v_call: TRBV7-2
j_call: TRBJ2-2
cdr3_aa: CASSPSTGNTGELFF

v_call: TRBV14
j_call: TRBJ2-5
cdr3_aa: CASSQGPRTYQETQYF

v_call: TRBV11-1
j_call: TRBJ2-3
cdr3_aa: CATGAGRASDTQYF

v_call: TRBV20-1
j_call: TRBJ2-2
cdr3_aa: CSAYRGQGTGELFF

v_call: TRBV7-9
j_call: TRBJ2-2
cdr3_aa: CASSHQGSNTGELFF

v_call: TRBV28
j_call: TRBJ2-1
cdr3_aa: CASSRSTGQDGNEQFF